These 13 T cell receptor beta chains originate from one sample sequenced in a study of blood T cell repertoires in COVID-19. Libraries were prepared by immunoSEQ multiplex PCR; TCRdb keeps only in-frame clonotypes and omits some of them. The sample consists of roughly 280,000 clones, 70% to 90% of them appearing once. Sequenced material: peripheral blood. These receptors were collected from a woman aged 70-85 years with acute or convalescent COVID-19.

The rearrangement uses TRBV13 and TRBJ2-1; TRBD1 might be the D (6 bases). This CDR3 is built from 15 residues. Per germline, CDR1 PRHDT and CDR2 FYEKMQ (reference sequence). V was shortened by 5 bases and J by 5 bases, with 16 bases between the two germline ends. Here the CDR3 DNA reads TGTGCCAGCAGCCACACAGCCGGGACAAACAATGAGCAGTTCTTC. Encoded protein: CASSHTAGTNNEQFF. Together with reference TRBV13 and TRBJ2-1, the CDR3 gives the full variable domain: AAGVIQSPRHLIKEKRETATLKCYPIPRHDTVYWYQQGPGQDPQFLISFYEKMQSDKGSIPDRFSAQQFSDYHSELNMSSLELGDSALYFCASSHTAGTNNEQFFGPGTRLTVL.

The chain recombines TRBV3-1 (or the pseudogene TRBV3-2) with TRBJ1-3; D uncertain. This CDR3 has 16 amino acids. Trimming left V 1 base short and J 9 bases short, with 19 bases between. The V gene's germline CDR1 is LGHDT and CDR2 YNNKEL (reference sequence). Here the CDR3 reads CASSQGLFSALGTIYF. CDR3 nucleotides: TGTGCCAGCAGCCAAGGACTGTTCAGTGCTTTAGGCACCATATATTTT.

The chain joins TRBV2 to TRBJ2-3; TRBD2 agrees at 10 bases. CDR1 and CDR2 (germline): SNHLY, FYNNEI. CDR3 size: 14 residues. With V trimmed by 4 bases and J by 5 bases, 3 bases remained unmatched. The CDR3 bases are TGTGCCAGCAGTGGCATAGCGGGGGGAGATACGCAGTATTTT. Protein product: CASSGIAGGDTQYF.

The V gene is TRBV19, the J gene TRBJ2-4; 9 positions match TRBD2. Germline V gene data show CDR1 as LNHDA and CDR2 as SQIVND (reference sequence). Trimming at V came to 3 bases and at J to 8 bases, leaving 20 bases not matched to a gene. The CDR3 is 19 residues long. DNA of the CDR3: TGTGCCAGTAGTATTCTCGGCGTGCGGTCGGGACTAGCTTTCGACATTCAGTACTTC. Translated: CASSILGVRSGLAFDIQYF.

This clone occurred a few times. The CDR3 reads CASRWLPAGEQETQYF. The CDR3 region has the DNA TGTGCCAGCAGATGGCTGCCAGCGGGGGAGCAAGAGACCCAGTACTTC. The gene calls are TRBV3-1 (or the pseudogene TRBV3-2) and TRBJ2-5, with 8 bases matching TRBD2. The CDR3 sequence is 16 residues long. In germline, CDR1 is LGHDT, CDR2 YNNKEL (reference sequence). The V segment lost 6 bases and the J segment 2 bases; nucleotides outside the gene matches: 11.

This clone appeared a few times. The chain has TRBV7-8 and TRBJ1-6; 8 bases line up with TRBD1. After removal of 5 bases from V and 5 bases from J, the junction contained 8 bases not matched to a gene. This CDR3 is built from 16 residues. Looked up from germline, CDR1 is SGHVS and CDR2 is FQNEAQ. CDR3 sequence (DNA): TGTGCCAGCAGCGCAGACAGGGGTAATAATAATTCACCCCTCCACTTT. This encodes CASSADRGNNNSPLHF.

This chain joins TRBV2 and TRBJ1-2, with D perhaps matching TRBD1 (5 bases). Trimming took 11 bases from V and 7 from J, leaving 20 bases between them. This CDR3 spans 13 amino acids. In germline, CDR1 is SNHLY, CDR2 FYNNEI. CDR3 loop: CASRGTVASGYTF. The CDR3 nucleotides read TGTGCCTCCCGGGGGACGGTAGCGAGTGGCTACACCTTC.

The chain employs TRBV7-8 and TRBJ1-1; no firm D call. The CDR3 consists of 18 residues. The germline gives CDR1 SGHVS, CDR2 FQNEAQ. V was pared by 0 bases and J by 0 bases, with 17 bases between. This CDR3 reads CASSLARRWPSMNTEAFF. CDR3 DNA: TGTGCCAGCAGCTTAGCGCGGAGGTGGCCTTCCATGAACACTGAAGCTTTCTTT.

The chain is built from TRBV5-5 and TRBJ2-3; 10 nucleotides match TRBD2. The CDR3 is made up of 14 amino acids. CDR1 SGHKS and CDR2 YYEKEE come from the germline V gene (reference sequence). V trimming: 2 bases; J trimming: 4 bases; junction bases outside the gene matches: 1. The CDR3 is CASSFSGGPDTQYF. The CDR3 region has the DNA TGTGCCAGCAGCTTTAGCGGGGGGCCAGATACGCAGTATTTT.

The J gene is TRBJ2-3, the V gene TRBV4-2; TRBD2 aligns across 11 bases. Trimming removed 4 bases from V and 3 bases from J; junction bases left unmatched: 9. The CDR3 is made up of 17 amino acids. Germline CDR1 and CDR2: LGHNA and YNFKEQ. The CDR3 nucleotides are TGTGCCAGCAGCCCCTCTAGCGGGGGGTCGGGGACAGATACGCAGTATTTT. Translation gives CASSPSSGGSGTDTQYF.

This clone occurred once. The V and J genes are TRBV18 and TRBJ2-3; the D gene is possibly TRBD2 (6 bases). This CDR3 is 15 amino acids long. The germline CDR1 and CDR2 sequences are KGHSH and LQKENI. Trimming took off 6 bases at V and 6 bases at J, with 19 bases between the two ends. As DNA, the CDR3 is TGTGCCAGCTCCCTAAGAGGCGGGGAGGAGGATACGCAGTATTTT. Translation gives CASSLRGGEEDTQYF.

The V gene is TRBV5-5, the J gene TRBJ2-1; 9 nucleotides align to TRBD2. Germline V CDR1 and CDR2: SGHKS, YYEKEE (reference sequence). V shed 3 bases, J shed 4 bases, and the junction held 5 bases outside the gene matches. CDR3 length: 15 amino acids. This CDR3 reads CASSSLAGTYNEQFF. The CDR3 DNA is TGTGCCAGCAGCTCTCTAGCGGGGACGTACAATGAGCAGTTCTTC. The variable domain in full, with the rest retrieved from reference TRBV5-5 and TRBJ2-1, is DAGVTQSPTHLIKTRGQQVTLRCSPISGHKSVSWYQQVLGQGPQFIFQYYEKEERGRGNFPDRFSARQFPNYSSELNVNALLLGDSALYLCASSSLAGTYNEQFFGPGTRLTVL.

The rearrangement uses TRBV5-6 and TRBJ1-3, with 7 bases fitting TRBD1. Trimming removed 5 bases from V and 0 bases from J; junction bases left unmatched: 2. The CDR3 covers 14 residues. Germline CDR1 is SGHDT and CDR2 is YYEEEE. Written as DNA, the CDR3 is TGTGCCAGCAGAAGGACAGGCTCTGGAAACACCATATATTTT. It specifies CASRRTGSGNTIYF.